This T cell receptor beta chain was recovered during a study of cytomegalovirus exposure and HLA in healthy donors (dated by TCRdb to 2015 to 2018). The study in broad terms: In an earlier analysis of fewer than 750 of the donors, about 270 Gb of sequence data and roughly 100 million unique TCR beta sequences from some 170 million T cells were reported. Across roughly 420 genotyped donors of the cohort, an average of approximately 220,000 unique TCR beta nucleotide sequences per donor were sequenced, and 15% to 20% of those sequences were non-productive. An earlier analysis of fewer than 700 of the donors applied high-throughput TCR beta sequencing to assess whether each TCR beta V gene segment acted as functional or pseudogenic. Donor age, sex, ethnicity and CMV serostatus were compiled together with the repertoire data. The aim of the study was to test whether cataloging public T cell receptors could identify signatures of past pathogen exposure. Rather than drawing on any new phenotypic data, the later analysis identified candidate immune exposures from TCR beta sequences and the way those sequences occurred across donors. Every discovery cohort repertoire had been produced on one sequencing platform. A later analysis re-examined previously published TCR beta repertoires from just over 650 donors and added high-resolution HLA genotyping to investigate patterns of TCR occurrence. The number of donors typed differed by locus, with 629-630 for A, B, C, DRB1 and DQB1, roughly 550 for DQA1, approximately 580 for DPA1, and some 440 for DPB1. The genetic ancestry cluster associated with self-reported Caucasian donors included around 76% of the approximately 410 genotyped donors. Class I and class II HLA loci were covered by the typing at four-digit resolution. A separate validation cohort of over 95 different subjects was used in addition to the approximately 700-subject first cohort. A few DR-DQ haplotypes were handled as single units for association and clustering because linkage in the cohort was strong. The study profiled the T cell repertoires of some 610 subjects by immunosequencing and related them to cytomegalovirus serostatus. Approximately 300 gigabases of sequencing data and around 80 million unique TCR sequences made up an early release that covered about 640 HLA-typed donors. In a later genetic analysis, genome-wide SNP genotypes for about 55% of the roughly 700 donors were used, and that subset was treated as a discovery cohort. The study combined high-throughput TCR immunosequencing, statistical association of individual TCRs with disease status, and machine learning to predict cytomegalovirus infection status.

CDR3 length: 17 amino acids, cysteine to phenylalanine. The sequence is cut down to CDR3 DNA, 51 bases in frame from base 1. V and J are trimmed by 5 bases and 3 bases, and the gene matches miss 14 bases of the junction. Taken from the germline V gene, the CDR1 and CDR2 loops are SGHVS and FNYEAQ. Of note for this clone: Its binding antigen is unknown. No much larger clone exists at a distance of one base, and base qualities are not known.

The cohort consisted of hundreds of healthy bone marrow donors. All cohort members were sampled while nominally healthy, although unrecorded immune exposures were likely present. The donor was CMV seronegative and belonged to the group of 352 seronegative cohort members. A peripheral blood sample was provided by each donor, and peripheral blood mononuclear cells were used for TCR beta sequencing. Genomic DNA extraction from the blood cell samples was performed with the Qiagen DNeasy Blood Extraction Kit. Receptor amplification or capture employed the immunoSEQ multiplex PCR assay. A mixture of 60 forward primers for TCR Vbeta segments and 13 reverse primers for TCR Jbeta segments was used in the multiplex PCR. A multiplex PCR assay on genomic DNA amplified the CDR3 region of rearranged TCR beta genes. On the Illumina HiSeq System, the amplified TCR beta libraries were sequenced as 87-base-pair reads. Per the authors' processing: Across the roughly 700 repertoires, a later analysis counted some 80 million unique TCR beta chains, 9.5 million to 13 million of which were shared by at least two donors. Raw reads were error-corrected and collapsed into unique sequences by a nearest-neighbor algorithm in which closely related sequences were merged to remove PCR and sequencing errors. Alignment of CDR3 sequences to IMGT reference sequences was used to assign V, D and J gene segments. For a sequence to be retained, at least a six-nucleotide match to both a V gene segment and a J gene segment was required. A rearrangement counted as productive if the CDR3 had no stop codons and remained in frame with V and J, and every other rearrangement counted as non-productive. Following IMGT convention, CDR3 was defined as the stretch from the second conserved V-encoded cysteine to the conserved J-encoded phenylalanine. Sequences without an unambiguous match to a single V gene segment were excluded from the earlier analysis of a few hundred of the donors. An earlier analysis of several hundred of the donors classified V segments as functional when productive rearrangements were above 56.7% and as segregating when the standard deviation between donors was above 5%. A statistical classification framework was developed to diagnose cytomegalovirus status using the catalog of TCR beta chain sequences. In a later analysis, V and J genes were assigned by comparing TCR nucleotide sequences against IMGT/GENE-DB human TR gene sequences. A later analysis assigned CDR3 sequences and most-parsimonious VDJ recombination scenarios with the TCRdist pipeline. In a later analysis, each TCR beta chain was defined by its CDR3 amino acid sequence together with its V-gene family, and reads lacking a unique V-gene family were excluded. A later analysis removed 450 to 600 highly shared, low-generation-probability nucleotide sequences to deal with suspected cross-contamination and a sequencing artifact. In a later analysis, a clonal expansion index was calculated for each public chain from normalized within-repertoire ranks of inferred template counts. In a later analysis, generation probabilities were computed using a VDJ recombination model fitted to out-of-frame rearrangements, and the results were checked against IGoR. In a later analysis, TCR-TCR, TCR-HLA and TCR-CMV co-occurrence was scored with hypergeometric tests, and a repertoire-size bias correction was applied to TCR pairs. False discovery rates were estimated in a later analysis by permuting HLA or CMV assignments 20 times. In a later analysis, co-occurring TCRs were grouped with DBSCAN, and TCRdist sequence similarity was added when clustering was performed within HLA-allele-positive subsets. Repertoires with fewer than 30,000 or more than 120,000 public chains, plus five repertoires with anomalous nucleotide sharing, were excluded from co-occurrence clustering. Here the immuneACCESS table is served through TCRdb, limited to in-frame sequences with V and J called. Missing clones are a known gap in these copies; in checked studies unresolved V genes cover under half, and the rest lacks a known reason. That table supplies the V and J calls and clone size; D and trimming were determined from the DNA. This sample is represented by more than 150,000 clones; 84% of them were singletons. The ten largest make up 0.25% to 0.3% of the sample.

Here is what the overall study found, with its caveats: Sequencing depth was assumed to be roughly uniform across donors in the presence/absence analyses, though that assumption may not hold. Because counts were too low, seventeen rarely observed V segments, including chromosome 9 orphons, were excluded from the earlier analysis of 587 of the donors. Linkage disequilibrium might explain the correlated functional status among segregating V segments, but an unknown experimental factor could not be excluded. In a later genetic analysis, a missense DCLRE1C variant was associated with V-gene and J-gene trimming of TCR beta chains, and the association was replicated in an independent cohort. A later analysis found that HLA-associated TCR beta chains were more clonally expanded and had lower generation probabilities than equally common non-associated chains. Immune exposure information for the cohort was limited to CMV serostatus. The classifier was reported to diagnose cytomegalovirus status with high specificity and sensitivity in both the original cohort and the validation cohort. Most CMV-associated TCR beta chains appeared to be HLA-restricted in a later analysis, and the HLA associations seemed to be driven largely by CMV exposure. At a false discovery rate of 0.05, a later analysis linked some 17,000 TCR beta sequences to specific HLA alleles. In vitro tests confirmed that a few of the cytomegalovirus-associated TCR beta chains recognize cytomegalovirus antigens. When HLA alleles, especially DR and DQ, strongly co-occurred, attributing TCR associations to individual alleles was difficult. Broadly in line with IMGT annotations, most TCR beta V segments showed up in productive rearrangements about 87% or about 30% of the time in an earlier analysis of 587 of the donors. The cohort was sequenced for TCR beta chains only, and without alpha or paired-chain data the features that could be detected were limited. Some IMGT-functional V segments, including TRBV6-2 and TRBV6-3, could not be told apart with the 87-base-pair reads, so those segments were excluded. In a later analysis, several top co-occurrence clusters were reported to appear linked to parvovirus B19, influenza, CMV and Epstein-Barr virus. In a later analysis, the rate of TCR association differed among HLA loci, with DRB1 alleles having the most associated TCRs and HLA-C alleles having the fewest. According to a later genetic analysis, donors in an Asian-associated ancestry cluster had fewer N-insertions in productive TCRs than the approximately 700-donor mean. It was suggested by the authors that the approach could potentially be generalized to other disease states and immunological phenotypes. HLA typing was unavailable for some donors at each locus, so association tests used only the typed subset. A cluster of highly shared sequence variants was judged likely to represent a technical artifact of the sequencing pipeline. Across donors, most TCR sequences were observed very rarely, whereas some public TCRs were present in many individuals. A further reported finding was that TCR beta sequences accurately predicted the HLA-A and HLA-B alleles for most subjects in the first cohort. The study listed 164 TCR beta chains as associated with cytomegalovirus.

The receptor was derived from a boy aged 5 to 17 in good health and CMV-seronegative. Recombination joined TRBV7-6 with TRBJ2-3, with 7 junctional bases fitting TRBD1. Sequencing was performed on PBMCs. At the DNA level, the sequence is TGTGCCAGCAGCCCTTGGACAGGAGAGGCGTTAACAGATACGCAGTATTTT. It specifies CASSPWTGEALTDTQYF.